This T cell receptor (beta chain) derives from a study of T cells in localized non-small cell lung cancer. Overall study results and limits: Sequencing, confined to only one tumor region, leaves heterogeneity possible.

V was pared by 5 bases and J by 6 bases, with 12 bases between. Germline V gene lookup returns CDR1 MNHGY and CDR2 SAAAGT. The CDR3 consists of 13 residues. Some clones are missing from TCRdb's copy, which holds only in-frame ones; the method was immunoSEQ multiplex PCR. This table holds approximately 2,200 clones, roughly 30% found once. Comments on this clone: Its cognate antigen is unknown.

Source: lung tumor tissue, taken before any cancer treatment. The sequence was obtained from a man aged 35-75 years with stage III squamous cell lung carcinoma. V and J are TRBV6-8 and TRBJ2-3, with D unclear. CDR3 sequence reads: CASSVSMVDTQYF. CDR3 sequence (DNA): TGTGCCAGCAGTGTTTCAATGGTCGATACGCAGTATTTT.